This section outlines one TCR beta chain sequence together with its context. These data belong to a study of blood T cell repertoires in COVID-19. Libraries were prepared by immunoSEQ multiplex PCR; TCRdb keeps only in-frame clonotypes and omits some of them. The sample carries around 250,000 clones, about 80% recorded once. The ends lost 3 bases at V and 7 bases at J; junction bases unmatched: 4. CDR1 is SGHTS and CDR2 is YDEGEE in the germline V gene. The CDR3 covers 14 residues. V gene TRBV5-8 combines with J gene TRBJ1-4; 9 bases fit TRBD1. Source material: peripheral blood. This TCR was recovered from a human donor in a cohort sampled during active COVID-19. This CDR3 is CASSWGQGTEKLFF. The DNA for the CDR3 is TGTGCCAGCAGCTGGGGACAGGGAACTGAAAAACTGTTTTTT. Drawing the rest from reference TRBV5-8 and TRBJ1-4, the complete variable domain is EAGVTQSPTHLIKTRGQQATLRCSPISGHTSVYWYQQALGLGLQFLLWYDEGEERNRGNFPPRFSGRQFPNYSSELNVNALELEDSALYLCASSWGQGTEKLFFGSGTQLSVL.